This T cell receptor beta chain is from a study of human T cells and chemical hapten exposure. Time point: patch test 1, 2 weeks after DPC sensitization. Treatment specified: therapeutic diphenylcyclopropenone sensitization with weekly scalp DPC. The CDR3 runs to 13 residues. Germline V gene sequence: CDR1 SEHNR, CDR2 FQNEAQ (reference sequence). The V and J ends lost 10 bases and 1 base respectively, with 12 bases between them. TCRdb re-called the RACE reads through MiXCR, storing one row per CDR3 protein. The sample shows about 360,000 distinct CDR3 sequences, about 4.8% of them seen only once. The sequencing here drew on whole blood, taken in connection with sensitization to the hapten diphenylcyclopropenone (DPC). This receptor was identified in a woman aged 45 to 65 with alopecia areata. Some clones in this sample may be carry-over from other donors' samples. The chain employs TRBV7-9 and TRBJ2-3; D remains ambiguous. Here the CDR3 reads CAKTRLGTDTQYF. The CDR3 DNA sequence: TGTGCCAAGACACGCTTAGGCACAGATACGCAGTATTTT.